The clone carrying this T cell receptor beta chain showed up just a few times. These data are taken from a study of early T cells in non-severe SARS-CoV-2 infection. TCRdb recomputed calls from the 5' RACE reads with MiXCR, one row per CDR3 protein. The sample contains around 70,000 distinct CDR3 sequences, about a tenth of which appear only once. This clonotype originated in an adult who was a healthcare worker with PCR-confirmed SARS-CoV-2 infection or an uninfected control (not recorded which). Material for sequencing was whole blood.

CDR3 nucleotide sequence: TGCAGCGTTCCCGGGACAGGGCAAGAGACCCAGTACTTC. Translated, it gives CSVPGTGQETQYF. The chain recombines TRBV29-1 with TRBJ2-5; the match to TRBD1 covers 9 bases. Germline V gene sequence: CDR1 SQVTM, CDR2 ANQGSEA. The CDR3 covers 13 residues. The V gene end was trimmed by 5 bases and the J gene end by 2 bases; junction bases not matched to a gene: 3.